Below are 31 T cell receptor beta chains sequenced from a single sample in a study of blood T cell repertoires in COVID-19. This table comes from immunoSEQ multiplex PCR, and its TCRdb copy is limited to in-frame clones, with some not included. The sample carries about 270,000 clones, about nine tenths recorded once. The sequencing sample was made of PBMCs or T cells enriched from blood (not recorded which). The source of these receptors is a woman aged 45-59 years who had recovered from COVID-19.

The chain uses TRBV18 and TRBJ2-7; D is uncertain. Germline-derived CDR1 and CDR2 are KGHSH and LQKENI. This CDR3 spans 14 amino acids. Trimming shortened V by 0 bases and J by 1 base, and 7 bases separated the two germline ends. The CDR3 here is CASSPPAGSYEQYF. CDR3 in DNA: TGTGCCAGCTCACCACCAGCAGGTTCCTACGAGCAGTACTTC.

Notes on this clone: Within the sample, other DNA sequences also encode this same CDR3. The chain uses TRBV9 and TRBJ2-1, with 12 bases matching TRBD2. The J segment lost 2 bases and the V segment lost 4 bases, leaving 4 bases of the junction unmatched. This CDR3 is 16 amino acids long. CDR1 and CDR2 from the germline V gene are SGDLS and YYNGEE. The CDR3 is CASSPRTSGTYNEQFF. In DNA form, the CDR3 reads TGTGCCAGCAGCCCAAGGACTAGCGGGACCTACAATGAGCAGTTCTTC.

This chain links TRBV18 with TRBJ2-7; 12 bases fit TRBD2. The V and J ends lost 4 bases and 0 bases, in that order; junction bases with no gene match: 4. Germline lookup yields CDR1 KGHSH and CDR2 LQKENI. The CDR3 is made up of 16 amino acids. The CDR3 sequence: CASSLGLAGRSYEQYF. The DNA for the CDR3 is TGTGCCAGCTCACTCGGACTAGCGGGACGCTCCTACGAGCAGTACTTC.

With respect to this clone: The germline gene is not matched at one end of the junction; a read error may be the cause. The V and J genes are TRBV7-7 and TRBJ2-5, with a possible D match to TRBD2 (5 bases). CDR3 length: 14 residues. Germline CDR1 SSHAT, CDR2 FNYEAQ (reference sequence). CDR3 bases: TGTGCTAGCAGCTTTCGGGGTACCCAAGAGACCCAGTACTTC. Translation: CASSFRGTQETQYF.

This clone has just a few counts. The chain combines TRBV15 with TRBJ1-5; perhaps TRBD1 as D (6 bases). V was clipped by 4 bases and J by 2 bases, with 9 bases between them. The CDR3 is made up of 14 amino acids. Germline values: CDR1 LNHNV, CDR2 YYDKDF (reference sequence). The CDR3 coding sequence is TGTGCCACCAGCAAACAGGGAGGCAATCAGCCCCAGCATTTT. This encodes CATSKQGGNQPQHF. Filled out from reference TRBV15 and TRBJ1-5, the complete variable domain reads DAMVIQNPRYQVTQFGKPVTLSCSQTLNHNVMYWYQQKSSQAPKLLFHYYDKDFNNEADTPDNFQSRRPNTSFCFLDIRSPGLGDTAMYLCATSKQGGNQPQHFGDGTRLSIL.

This clone was detected only once. The CDR3 protein is CASSQDEEQYF. CDR3 DNA: TGTGCCAGCAGCCAAGATGAGGAGCAGTACTTC. This chain joins TRBV14 and TRBJ2-7; D gene uncertain. V was shortened by 0 bases and J by 7 bases, with 4 bases between the two germline ends. Germline V CDR1 and CDR2: SGHDN, FVKESK. This CDR3 contains 11 residues.

The J gene is TRBJ1-5, the V gene TRBV2; tentatively, D is TRBD1 (6 bases). V was cut by 0 bases and J by 4 bases, with 13 bases left in between. The germline gives CDR1 SNHLY, CDR2 FYNNEI. The CDR3 is 16 amino acids. CDR3 amino acids: CASSEALGGLNQPQHF. In DNA, the CDR3 is TGTGCCAGCAGTGAAGCGCTGGGGGGGCTTAATCAGCCCCAGCATTTT. The full variable domain, rest sourced from reference TRBV2 and TRBJ1-5, is EPEVTQTPSHQVTQMGQEVILRCVPISNHLYFYWYRQILGQKVEFLVSFYNNEISEKSEIFDDQFSVERPDGSNFTLKIRSTKLEDSAMYFCASSEALGGLNQPQHFGDGTRLSIL.

This sequence joins TRBV7-3 and TRBJ2-4; the match to TRBD1 covers 10 bases. Germline CDR1 reads SGHTA; CDR2 reads FQGTGA. V dropped 5 bases and J dropped 8; count of bases not matched to a gene: 3. This CDR3 contains 13 residues. The DNA for the CDR3 is TGTGCCAGCAGCGCGACAGGGGGCCACATTCAGTACTTC. Its protein is CASSATGGHIQYF. The entire variable domain, with the rest obtained from reference TRBV7-3 and TRBJ2-4, is as follows: GAGVSQTPSNKVTEKGKYVELRCDPISGHTALYWYRQSLGQGPEFLIYFQGTGAADDSGLPNDRFFAVRPEGSVSTLKIQRTERGDSAVYLCASSATGGHIQYFGAGTRLSVL.

The chain is built from TRBV11-1 and TRBJ2-1, with D possibly matching TRBD1 (6 bases). Germline assignment: CDR1 SGHAT and CDR2 FQDESV (reference sequence). The germline V and J ends were trimmed by 4 bases and 8 bases, with 12 bases remaining between them. The CDR3 has 13 residues. The CDR3 protein is CASSSAQGYEQFF. The DNA of the CDR3 is TGTGCCAGCAGCTCAGCCCAGGGGTATGAGCAGTTCTTC.

CDR3: CASSLDRGANYGYTF. DNA for the CDR3: TGCGCCAGCAGCTTGGACAGGGGGGCTAACTATGGCTACACCTTC. The chain links TRBV5-1 to TRBJ1-2; 8 bases fit TRBD1. Germline CDR1 SGHRS, CDR2 YFSETQ. The junction had 1 base not matched to a gene; V was cut back by 0 bases and J by 0 bases. The CDR3 extends over 15 amino acids.

The chain combines TRBV19 with TRBJ1-4, with 8 bases fitting TRBD1. The germline V gene has CDR1 LNHDA and CDR2 SQIVND (reference sequence). V lost 4 bases and J lost 4; bases outside the gene matches: 8. The CDR3 is 16 residues long. Here the CDR3 reads CASSTLRTGLNEKLFF. In DNA, the CDR3 is TGTGCCAGTAGTACTCTCCGGACAGGGCTTAATGAAAAACTGTTTTTT.

This chain connects TRBV5-8 to TRBJ1-1; D remains unclear. There are 12 residues in the CDR3. Trimming took off 4 bases at V and 11 bases at J, with 15 bases between the two ends. CDR1 and CDR2 from the germline V gene are SGHTS and YDEGEE. CDR3 protein: CASSHPVGVAFF. The DNA of the CDR3 is TGTGCCAGCAGCCATCCCGTCGGGGTCGCTTTCTTT.

V and J are TRBV5-1 and TRBJ2-7; TRBD2 might be the D (5 bases). Trimming took 4 bases from V and 0 from J, leaving 20 bases between them. Germline loops: CDR1 SGHRS, CDR2 YFSETQ. This CDR3 is 17 amino acids long. CDR3 DNA sequence: TGCGCCAGCAGCGCGGGTACTAGTGTCCGGTCCTCCTACGAGCAGTACTTC. Its protein product is CASSAGTSVRSSYEQYF.

The chain uses TRBV6-6 and TRBJ1-2; D is ambiguous. Trimming took 5 bases from V and 3 from J, leaving 7 bases between them. Germline assignment: CDR1 MNHNY and CDR2 SVGAGI (reference sequence). The CDR3 covers 12 residues. The CDR3 DNA follows: TGTGCCAGCAGTCCCGTTCACTATGGCTACACCTTC. Encoded protein: CASSPVHYGYTF.

J is TRBJ1-3 and V is TRBV9, with a tentative D call TRBD1 (5 bases). The CDR3 spans 16 residues. The germline gives CDR1 SGDLS, CDR2 YYNGEE. With 7 bases removed from V and 0 bases from J, the gap between germline ends came to 17 bases. CDR3 in DNA: TGTGCCAGCGGAGGAGGGGTAGGGTTCTCTGGAAACACCATATATTTT. Its protein is CASGGGVGFSGNTIYF. Full variable domain (missing parts from reference TRBV9 and TRBJ1-3): DSGVTQTPKHLITATGQRVTLRCSPRSGDLSVYWYQQSLDQGLQFLIQYYNGEERAKGNILERFSAQQFPDLHSELNLSSLELGDSALYFCASGGGVGFSGNTIYFGEGSWLTVV.

The chain has TRBV6-4 and TRBJ1-1; unclear D gene. CDR3 length: 13 residues. Germline values: CDR1 MRHNA, CDR2 SNTAGT. V dropped 0 bases and J dropped 7 bases, with 9 bases sitting between them. The CDR3 here is CASSDSPGSEAFF. CDR3 in DNA: TGTGCCAGCAGTGACTCTCCCGGGAGTGAAGCTTTCTTT.

This chain uses TRBV5-4 with TRBJ2-5; TRBD1 is a possible D gene (6 bases). The CDR3 loop spans 13 amino acids. Deletions cut 2 bases from V and 3 bases from J, with 8 bases between. The germline gives CDR1 SGHNT, CDR2 YYREEE (reference sequence). The CDR3 DNA reads TGTGCCAGCAGCTTAGACAGGAAAGAGACCCAGTACTTC. Translating it yields CASSLDRKETQYF.

The chain joins TRBV5-1 to TRBJ1-1; TRBD1 might be the D (6 bases). Germline values: CDR1 SGHRS, CDR2 YFSETQ. V lost 6 bases, J lost 3 bases, and 12 bases lay in between. This CDR3 contains 13 residues. The CDR3 sequence is CASTKQGDTEAFF. The DNA for the CDR3 is TGCGCCAGCACCAAACAGGGAGACACTGAAGCTTTCTTT. The whole variable domain, filled in from reference TRBV5-1 and TRBJ1-1, reads KAGVTQTPRYLIKTRGQQVTLSCSPISGHRSVSWYQQTPGQGLQFLFEYFSETQRNKGNFPGRFSGRQFSNSRSEMNVSTLELGDSALYLCASTKQGDTEAFFGQGTRLTVV.

With respect to this clone: Other DNA sequences from this sample encode an identical CDR3 as well. The rearrangement joins TRBV18 to TRBJ1-5, with TRBD1 matching over 8 bases. The length of the CDR3 is 14 residues. Germline V lookup: CDR1 KGHSH, CDR2 LQKENI. J lost 2 bases, V lost 6 bases, and 3 bases had no gene match. CDR3 DNA sequence: TGTGCCAGCTCCCCGGGACAGGGCAATCAGCCCCAGCATTTT. Its protein is CASSPGQGNQPQHF.

This sequence joins TRBV27 and TRBJ2-1, with TRBD2 matching over 9 bases. The CDR3 extends over 15 amino acids. Germline-derived CDR1 and CDR2 are MNHEY and SMNVEV (reference sequence). The V segment lost 0 bases and the J segment 10 bases; nucleotides outside the gene matches: 7. In nucleotides, the CDR3 is TGTGCCAGCAGTTTATCGTTGGTAGCGGGAGTCGAGCAGTTCTTC. As protein: CASSLSLVAGVEQFF.

This chain uses TRBV7-2 with TRBJ1-3; no definite D call. Trimming cost V 1 base and J 2 bases, with 12 bases left between them. CDR1 SGHTA and CDR2 FQGNSA come from the germline V gene. This CDR3 has 16 amino acids. Here the CDR3 DNA reads TGTGCCAGCAGCTTAGGAAGCTTTCACGCTGGAAACACCATATATTTT. It is translated as CASSLGSFHAGNTIYF.

With respect to this clone: This same CDR3 is encoded by further DNA sequences in the sample. This chain joins TRBV18 and TRBJ1-2, with D possibly TRBD1 on 5 matching bases. Trimming took 1 base from V and 6 from J, leaving 9 bases between them. This CDR3 comprises 13 residues. The germline CDR1 and CDR2 sequences are KGHSH and LQKENI. In DNA, the CDR3 is TGTGCCAGCTCACCACGGCAGGGCGATGGCTACACCTTC. Amino acids: CASSPRQGDGYTF.

The rearrangement links TRBV6-5 to TRBJ2-4, with D possibly being TRBD1 (6 bases). Germline assignment: CDR1 MNHEY and CDR2 SVGAGI. The CDR3 has 13 residues. Trimming took off 7 bases at V and 1 base at J, with 8 bases between the two ends. CDR3: CASTDRAKNIQYF. For the CDR3, the DNA is TGTGCCAGCACCGACAGGGCCAAAAACATTCAGTACTTC.

The chain uses TRBV25-1 and TRBJ2-1, with D hard to call. V gave up 4 bases and J gave up 4 bases, with 11 bases separating them. Germline CDR1 reads MGHDK; CDR2 reads SYGVNS. This CDR3 region has 14 residues. CDR3 in amino acids: CASSAVALYNEQFF. CDR3 DNA sequence: TGTGCCAGCAGTGCCGTGGCCTTATACAATGAGCAGTTCTTC.

The chain is built from TRBV6-5 and TRBJ1-5; no reliable D call. There are 13 residues in the CDR3. Germline lookup yields CDR1 MNHEY and CDR2 SVGAGI. V lost 7 bases to trimming and J lost 5 bases, with 12 bases between them. CDR3 DNA: TGTGCCAGCAACTACGGGGTTGATCAGCCCCAGCATTTT. This gives the protein CASNYGVDQPQHF.

V is TRBV7-2 and J is TRBJ2-4; 7 nucleotides match TRBD1. The CDR3 has 14 amino acids. The V gene end was trimmed by 1 base and the J gene end by 7 bases; junction bases not matched to a gene: 4. The germline V gene has CDR1 SGHTA and CDR2 FQGNSA. CDR3 in DNA: TGTGCCAGCAGCTTAGAGGCAGGGGGTAACATTCAGTACTTC. Protein: CASSLEAGGNIQYF. The whole variable domain, remainder taken from reference TRBV7-2 and TRBJ2-4, is GAGVSQSPSNKVTEKGKDVELRCDPISGHTALYWYRQSLGQGLEFLIYFQGNSAPDKSGLPSDRFSAERTGGSVSTLTIQRTQQEDSAVYLCASSLEAGGNIQYFGAGTRLSVL.

The chain uses TRBV27 and TRBJ2-1; 13 bases align to TRBD2. CDR3 length: 15 residues. J lost 11 bases, V lost 8 bases, and 12 bases had no gene match. The germline gives CDR1 MNHEY, CDR2 SMNVEV (reference sequence). The CDR3 protein is CASLPGLAGSMQQFF. The DNA of the CDR3 is TGTGCCAGCTTGCCGGGACTAGCGGGATCAATGCAGCAGTTCTTC.

The chain carries TRBV5-4 and TRBJ2-7; the D gene is possibly TRBD1 (6 bases). V was clipped by 5 bases and J by 9 bases, with 21 bases between them. The germline gives CDR1 SGHNT, CDR2 YYREEE (reference sequence). The CDR3 covers 14 residues. CDR3 sequence (DNA): TGTGCCAGCAGAAGAGACTACACGGAACAGGGGCAGTACTTC. It yields the protein CASRRDYTEQGQYF.

The chain carries TRBV28 and TRBJ2-7; D may be TRBD2 (6 bases). Germline V gene data show CDR1 as MDHEN and CDR2 as SYDVKM. CDR3 length: 15 residues. V lost 6 bases, J lost 7 bases, and 22 bases lay in between. CDR3 residues: CASSKAGSLKGEQYF. For the CDR3, the DNA is TGTGCCAGCAGCAAAGCGGGTAGCTTGAAGGGGGAGCAGTACTTC.

CDR3 DNA sequence: TGTGCCACCAGTGATCCAACTGGTAGCTCAGCGCTGTTTTTT. This encodes CATSDPTGSSALFF. The chain joins TRBV24-1 to TRBJ2-2; D unclear. Germline loops: CDR1 KGHDR, CDR2 SFDVKD. V was clipped by 3 bases and J by 13 bases, with 17 bases between them. This CDR3 is 14 amino acids long.

The CDR3 loop reads CASSQRTDDNTGELFF. The CDR3, as DNA: TGTGCCAGCAGCCAACGGACAGATGATAACACCGGGGAGCTGTTTTTT. The chain combines TRBV14 with TRBJ2-2; D might be TRBD1 (6 bases). The germline gives CDR1 SGHDN, CDR2 FVKESK. This CDR3 has 16 residues. V was cut by 2 bases and J by 2 bases, with 12 bases left in between.